One and the same sample provided the 14 T cell receptor beta chains below, sequenced in a study of cytomegalovirus exposure and HLA in healthy donors. Profiling relied on immunoSEQ multiplex PCR, and the TCRdb table lists in-frame clones only, not all of them. The sample comprises fewer than 350,000 clones, around 87% of which are singletons, and about 0.99% rests with the top ten. Sequenced sample: PBMCs. The receptors were gathered from a woman aged 18-30 years in good health and CMV-seronegative.

This chain uses TRBV7-9 with TRBJ1-6, with no clear D. CDR3 length: 13 residues. Germline values: CDR1 SEHNR, CDR2 FQNEAQ (reference sequence). V was pared by 3 bases and J by 8 bases, with 8 bases between. DNA for the CDR3: TGTGCCAGCAGCTTCGGGTTAGATTCACCCCTCCACTTT. As protein: CASSFGLDSPLHF.

The CDR3 here is CSVPGTRFYNEQFF. The CDR3 bases are TGCAGCGTTCCCGGGACTAGATTTTACAATGAGCAGTTCTTC. The rearrangement uses TRBV29-1 and TRBJ2-1; 8 bases align to TRBD2. The CDR3 sequence is 14 residues long. J was trimmed by 4 bases and V by 5 bases; bases with no gene match: 7. Germline-derived CDR1 and CDR2 are SQVTM and ANQGSEA.

J is TRBJ2-1 and V is TRBV6-1; D is perhaps TRBD1 (5 bases). The CDR3 spans 14 residues. The V and J ends lost 2 bases and 7 bases respectively, with 12 bases between them. CDR1 and CDR2 (germline): MNHNS, SASEGT. In DNA form, the CDR3 reads TGTGCCAGCAGTGAACTTCCCCAGGGTAATGAGCAGTTCTTC. Translation gives CASSELPQGNEQFF.

The table lists this clone with a count of one. J is TRBJ2-1 and V is TRBV7-3; 9 bases fit TRBD2. The CDR3 sequence is 14 residues long. Germline V CDR1 and CDR2: SGHTA, FQGTGA. V gave up 4 bases and J gave up 7 bases; unmatched junction bases: 5. In DNA, the CDR3 is TGTGCCAGCAGCTCCCAAGCGGGAGGTAATGAGCAGTTCTTC. Residues: CASSSQAGGNEQFF. The full variable domain, its missing parts supplied by reference TRBV7-3 and TRBJ2-1, is GAGVSQTPSNKVTEKGKYVELRCDPISGHTALYWYRQSLGQGPEFLIYFQGTGAADDSGLPNDRFFAVRPEGSVSTLKIQRTERGDSAVYLCASSSQAGGNEQFFGPGTRLTVL.

This sequence joins TRBV6-4 and TRBJ2-1, with TRBD2 identical over 13 bases. The V segment lost 6 bases and the J segment 10 bases; nucleotides outside the gene matches: 9. Germline CDR1 MRHNA, CDR2 SNTAGT. The CDR3 contains 15 residues. The CDR3, as DNA: TGTGCCAGCAGCGGGGGGACTAGCGGGATCGAGGAGCAGTTCTTC. Its protein is CASSGGTSGIEEQFF.

This clone occurred a few times. Other DNA sequences within the sample encode an identical CDR3. V and J are TRBV6-5 and TRBJ2-7; 8 positions agree with TRBD2. Trimming cost V 7 bases and J 1 base; bases outside gene matches: 3. The CDR3 totals 13 residues. The germline CDR1 and CDR2 sequences are MNHEY and SVGAGI. The chain's CDR3 is CASKLADSYEQYF. The CDR3 nucleotides are TGTGCCAGCAAACTAGCGGATTCCTACGAGCAGTACTTC.

The CDR3, as DNA: TGTGCCAGCAGCCCTACGGGACTAGCGCGATTTAATGAGCAGTTCTTC. It yields the protein CASSPTGLARFNEQFF. The chain recombines TRBV7-7 with TRBJ2-1, with 10 bases fitting TRBD2. The length of the CDR3 is 16 residues. V gave up 5 bases and J gave up 7 bases; unmatched junction bases: 11. The germline V gene encodes CDR1 SSHAT and CDR2 FNYEAQ (reference sequence).

CDR3 DNA: TGTGCCAGCAGTGGAGGGAGGAACACCGGGGAGCTGTTTTTT. Encoded protein: CASSGGRNTGELFF. The chain has TRBV6-4 and TRBJ2-2, with D possibly being TRBD2 (5 bases). The ends were cut back, 4 bases at V and 1 base at J, with 7 bases in the middle. The CDR3 covers 14 residues. Germline V lookup: CDR1 MRHNA, CDR2 SNTAGT.

The chain carries TRBV18 and TRBJ2-7; 7 nucleotides align to TRBD2. From germline, CDR1 is KGHSH and CDR2 LQKENI. The CDR3 runs to 15 residues. The V gene end was trimmed by 3 bases and the J gene end by 5 bases; junction bases not matched to a gene: 10. The CDR3 coding sequence is TGTGCCAGCTCACCTTTGAGCGGGGATTTCAACGAGCAGTACTTC. This translates into CASSPLSGDFNEQYF.

A few counts support this clone. The J gene is TRBJ1-2, the V gene TRBV9, with D uncertain. The germline V and J ends were trimmed by 0 bases and 2 bases, with 8 bases remaining between them. The germline gives CDR1 SGDLS, CDR2 YYNGEE. The CDR3 covers 14 residues. CDR3 protein: CASSVGYGNYGYTF. DNA for the CDR3: TGTGCCAGCAGCGTAGGGTACGGGAACTATGGCTACACCTTC.

The genes are TRBV19 and TRBJ2-1; 8 bases agree with TRBD2. CDR3 length: 14 residues. V lost 7 bases to trimming and J lost 4 bases; unmatched junction nucleotides: 6. The germline V gene has CDR1 LNHDA and CDR2 SQIVND (reference sequence). The CDR3, as DNA: TGTGCCAGTAACGCGGGAGGAGCTTACAATGAGCAGTTCTTC. It is translated as CASNAGGAYNEQFF.

The rearrangement joins TRBV23-1 to TRBJ1-1, with D hard to call. TRBV23-1 is placed among ORFs of uncertain function. The CDR3 is 14 amino acids. V lost 4 bases and J lost 2, with 11 bases in between. The CDR3 region is CASSRYQINTEAFF. The CDR3 DNA sequence: TGCGCCAGCAGTCGGTATCAGATTAACACTGAAGCTTTCTTT.

The rearrangement joins TRBV5-1 to TRBJ1-5, with unresolved D. Trimming shortened V by 1 base and J by 0 bases, and 8 bases separated the two germline ends. CDR3 length: 15 residues. Looked up from germline, CDR1 is SGHRS and CDR2 is YFSETQ. The CDR3 bases are TGCGCCAGCAGCTTGAACAGCAATAGCAATCAGCCCCAGCATTTT. The encoded protein is CASSLNSNSNQPQHF.

The chain links TRBV29-1 to TRBJ1-2, with D possibly matching TRBD1 (6 bases). This CDR3 has 15 residues. V lost 0 bases and J lost 8, with 19 bases in between. Germline assignment: CDR1 SQVTM and CDR2 ANQGSEA. The chain's CDR3 is CSVEDWGGRAGGYTF. The CDR3 nucleotides are TGCAGCGTTGAAGATTGGGGGGGCAGAGCGGGGGGCTACACCTTC.